Each of the 21 T cell receptor beta chains below was sequenced from the same sample in a study of Graves' ophthalmopathy and Graves' hyperthyroidism. From RNA, the CDR3 regions of TCR beta chains were amplified and sequenced. Investigators did first-round RT-PCR with HTBI primers, then second-round multiplex PCR. TCRdb reprocessed the multiplex PCR reads via MiXCR and lists one record per CDR3 protein. Of around 670,000 distinct CDR3 sequences detected, approximately 40% appear once; the ten largest clones hold 44%. Input material: peripheral blood. These receptors came from an adult man with Graves' ophthalmopathy.

The V gene is TRBV19, the J gene TRBJ1-5; D gene uncertain. Germline CDR1 LNHDA, CDR2 SQIVND (reference sequence). CDR3 length: 14 residues. Trimming left V 6 bases short and J 2 bases short, with 11 bases between. CDR3 bases: TGTGCCAGTAGAGAAAGGCAGGGCAATCAGCCCCAGCATTTT. Its translation: CASRERQGNQPQHF.

This clonotype was found many times. The J gene is TRBJ1-3, the V gene TRBV5-1; 7 bases align to TRBD1. The CDR3 contains 15 residues. Germline values: CDR1 SGHRS, CDR2 YFSETQ. Germline trimming cut 0 bases from V and 0 bases from J; bases unmatched to any gene: 0. The CDR3 coding sequence is TGCGCCAGCAGCTTGGGGGACAGCTCTGGAAACACCATATATTTT. Translating it yields CASSLGDSSGNTIYF.

The V gene is TRBV12-3 or TRBV12-4, the J gene TRBJ2-7, with D perhaps TRBD2 (6 bases). This CDR3 region has 13 residues. V lost 0 bases and J 6 bases, leaving 9 bases between the germline ends. CDR3 in amino acids: CASSLAFGSEQYF. The CDR3, as DNA: TGTGCCAGCAGTTTAGCCTTCGGGAGCGAGCAGTACTTC.

This clonotype was picked up a small number of times. The chain employs TRBV7-2 and TRBJ2-7; weak D call: TRBD2 (5 bases). The CDR3 covers 14 residues. V lost 5 bases to trimming and J lost 0 bases, with 11 bases between them. Germline V gene data show CDR1 as SGHTA and CDR2 as FQGNSA. CDR3 protein: CASSPGVHSYEQYF. The CDR3 DNA reads as TGTGCCAGCAGCCCCGGGGTACACTCCTACGAGCAGTACTTC.

This clonotype was found many times. In DNA form, the CDR3 reads TGTGCCAGCAGCTTCTACAGGGGATCGGACGAGCAGTACTTC. Its protein is CASSFYRGSDEQYF. The rearrangement links TRBV7-9 to TRBJ2-7, with TRBD1 matching 7 bases. V shed 3 bases, J shed 5 bases, and the junction held 7 bases outside the gene matches. There are 14 residues in the CDR3. The germline CDR1 and CDR2 sequences are SEHNR and FQNEAQ (reference sequence). The full variable domain, rest sourced from reference TRBV7-9 and TRBJ2-7, is DTGVSQNPRHKITKRGQNVTFRCDPISEHNRLYWYRQTLGQGPEFLTYFQNEAQLEKSRLLSDRFSAERPKGSFSTLEIQRTEQGDSAMYLCASSFYRGSDEQYFGPGTRLTVT.

This clonotype has only one observation. The V call is TRBV15, the J call TRBJ1-4; 9 nucleotides agree with TRBD1. This CDR3 region has 17 residues. The V gene's germline CDR1 is LNHNV and CDR2 YYDKDF (reference sequence). After removal of 0 bases from V and 8 bases from J, the junction contained 10 bases not matched to a gene. This CDR3 reads CATSRDLQGTGKEKLFF. CDR3 sequence (DNA): TGTGCCACCAGCAGAGATCTCCAGGGGACAGGGAAGGAAAAACTGTTTTTT.

About this clonotype itself: Because the CDR3's place on the DNA is in doubt, the DNA is left out and the CDR3 is given as listed by TCRdb. The rearrangement uses TRBV5-1 and TRBJ2-7; the tabulated D call, TRBD2, remains unverified against the DNA. Per the germline V gene, CDR1 is SGHRS and CDR2 is YFSETQ. The CDR3 extends over 18 residues, inclusive of both ends. The CDR3 protein is CASSLRAAGDRYTFGQYF.

This clonotype was detected ten times or more. This chain joins TRBV7-3 and TRBJ2-7; D is possibly TRBD2 (6 bases). The CDR3 is made up of 12 amino acids. The V gene lost 11 bases and the J gene lost 0 bases, with 11 bases spanning the gap. CDR1 and CDR2 (germline): SGHTA, FQGTGA. Here the CDR3 DNA reads TGTGCCGGGGGGAGGAGCTCCTACGAGCAGTACTTC. This sequence encodes CAGGRSSYEQYF. The entire variable domain, with the rest obtained from reference TRBV7-3 and TRBJ2-7, is as follows: GAGVSQTPSNKVTEKGKYVELRCDPISGHTALYWYRQSLGQGPEFLIYFQGTGAADDSGLPNDRFFAVRPEGSVSTLKIQRTERGDSAVYLCAGGRSSYEQYFGPGTRLTVT.

This clonotype was observed a handful of times. The chain has TRBV7-9 and TRBJ1-5; 7 nucleotides line up with TRBD1. After removal of 5 bases from V and 2 bases from J, the junction contained 6 bases not matched to a gene. The germline V gene encodes CDR1 SEHNR and CDR2 FQNEAQ (reference sequence). CDR3 length: 15 residues. DNA of the CDR3: TGTGCCAGCAGCCCGACAGGGAATGGCAATCAGCCCCAGCATTTT. It encodes CASSPTGNGNQPQHF.

The chain joins TRBV24-1 to TRBJ2-7; 12 bases line up with TRBD1. Germline V gene lookup returns CDR1 KGHDR and CDR2 SFDVKD. CDR3 length: 14 amino acids. Losses at the gene ends were 7 bases for V and 7 bases for J; bases not matched to a gene: 7. CDR3 nucleotide sequence: TGTGCCACCAGCCCGGGACAGGGGGCGAAAGAGCAGTACTTC. It yields the protein CATSPGQGAKEQYF.

For the CDR3, the DNA is TGTGCCAGCAGCTTGCACGGAAACTATGGCTACACCTTC. This sequence encodes CASSLHGNYGYTF. The V and J genes are TRBV5-8 and TRBJ1-2; D gene uncertain. CDR3 length: 13 residues. CDR1 and CDR2 from the germline V gene are SGHTS and YDEGEE. V was cut by 1 base and J by 2 bases, with 6 bases left in between.

The chain employs TRBV12-3 or TRBV12-4 and TRBJ2-7, with TRBD2 identical over 7 bases. The trim removed 9 bases at V and 1 base at J, leaving 0 bases unmatched. This CDR3 contains 11 residues. CDR3 coding DNA: TGTGCCAGGCGGGGGTCCTACGAGCAGTACTTC. Amino acid sequence: CARRGSYEQYF.

The V call is TRBV20-1, the J call TRBJ2-7, with TRBD1 identical over 9 bases. The CDR3 extends over 14 amino acids. From germline, CDR1 is DFQATT and CDR2 SNEGSKA (reference sequence). J was trimmed by 2 bases and V by 6 bases; bases with no gene match: 8. The CDR3 region is CSASPRDRAYEQYF. The CDR3 DNA sequence: TGCAGTGCCTCCCCCCGGGACAGGGCCTACGAGCAGTACTTC.

In its sample, this clonotype was seen a few times. The chain recombines TRBV5-5 with TRBJ1-5, with D hard to call. V was clipped by 4 bases and J by 4 bases, with 15 bases between them. Germline CDR1 reads SGHKS; CDR2 reads YYEKEE (reference sequence). The CDR3 length is 15 residues. The CDR3 sequence: CASSPVAGWNQPQHF. CDR3 nucleotide sequence: TGTGCCAGCAGCCCGGTCGCGGGGTGGAATCAGCCCCAGCATTTT. The variable domain in full, with the rest retrieved from reference TRBV5-5 and TRBJ1-5, is DAGVTQSPTHLIKTRGQQVTLRCSPISGHKSVSWYQQVLGQGPQFIFQYYEKEERGRGNFPDRFSARQFPNYSSELNVNALLLGDSALYLCASSPVAGWNQPQHFGDGTRLSIL.

This clonotype showed up many times. V and J are TRBV10-3 and TRBJ1-3; D call uncertain. The CDR3 spans 13 residues. Looked up from germline, CDR1 is ENHRY and CDR2 is SYGVKD. Trimming left V 3 bases short and J 2 bases short, with 5 bases between. CDR3 sequence reads: CAISEQTGNTIYF. In DNA form, the CDR3 reads TGTGCCATCAGTGAACAGACTGGAAACACCATATATTTT.

This clonotype appeared many times. The chain joins TRBV15 to TRBJ1-2; tentative D call: TRBD1 (6 bases). The V end lost 0 bases, the J end lost 3 bases, and 14 bases lay between the germline ends. Germline CDR1 is LNHNV and CDR2 is YYDKDF (reference sequence). This CDR3 region has 16 residues. The CDR3 nucleotides are TGTGCCACCAGCAGAGACCTGGGACAAATGTACTATGGCTACACCTTC. Translated: CATSRDLGQMYYGYTF.

This clonotype showed up just a few times. The rearrangement joins TRBV6-5 to TRBJ2-7, with 7 bases matching TRBD1. Per the germline V gene, CDR1 is MNHEY and CDR2 is SVGAGI. This CDR3 has 13 residues. Trimming at V came to 6 bases and at J to 4 bases, leaving 6 bases not matched to a gene. The CDR3 sequence is CASSNRGGYEQYF. The CDR3 DNA sequence: TGTGCCAGCAGCAACAGGGGCGGGTACGAGCAGTACTTC.

This clonotype has just a few counts. This chain links TRBV20-1 with TRBJ2-5; TRBD2 matches at 16 bases. The CDR3 extends over 17 amino acids. Germline trimming cut 5 bases from V and 2 bases from J; bases unmatched to any gene: 8. Germline V gives CDR1 DFQATT, CDR2 SNEGSKA (reference sequence). CDR3 sequence: CSASGLAGGPLQETQYF. The DNA of the CDR3 is TGCAGTGCTTCGGGACTAGCGGGGGGGCCCCTACAAGAGACCCAGTACTTC.

There are a few counts of this clonotype. The CDR3 bases are TGTGCCAGCAGTGAAGGCCGTGTGGGGCAAGAGACCCAGTACTTC. This gives the protein CASSEGRVGQETQYF. The J gene is TRBJ2-5, the V gene TRBV6-4; D unresolved. This CDR3 contains 15 residues. V lost 3 bases and J 2 bases, leaving 13 bases between the germline ends. Germline assignment: CDR1 MRHNA and CDR2 SNTAGT.

Remarks on this clonotype: Mismatch with germline at one junction end may stem from a read error. The CDR3 DNA reads TGTGCCACCAGCGGAGAAGGGACTAGCGGTGCCCTCCGTGAGCAGTACTTC. Its protein product is CATSGEGTSGALREQYF. This chain uses TRBV15 with TRBJ2-7; 11 positions agree with TRBD2. The CDR3 runs 17 residues. Germline lookup yields CDR1 LNHNV and CDR2 YYDKDF (reference sequence).

The sample holds a few counts of this clonotype. The V call is TRBV7-3, the J call TRBJ1-1; TRBD1 might be the D (5 bases). Trimming took off 5 bases at V and 14 bases at J, with 27 bases between the two ends. The CDR3 has 15 amino acids. CDR1 and CDR2 from the germline V gene are SGHTA and FQGTGA. In DNA form, the CDR3 reads TGTGCCAGCAGCGCGATCCTGGGGGGTTACAATGAGCAGTTCTTT. It yields the protein CASSAILGGYNEQFF. Drawing the rest from reference TRBV7-3 and TRBJ1-1, the complete variable domain is GAGVSQTPSNKVTEKGKYVELRCDPISGHTALYWYRQSLGQGPEFLIYFQGTGAADDSGLPNDRFFAVRPEGSVSTLKIQRTERGDSAVYLCASSAILGGYNEQFFGQGTRLTVV.